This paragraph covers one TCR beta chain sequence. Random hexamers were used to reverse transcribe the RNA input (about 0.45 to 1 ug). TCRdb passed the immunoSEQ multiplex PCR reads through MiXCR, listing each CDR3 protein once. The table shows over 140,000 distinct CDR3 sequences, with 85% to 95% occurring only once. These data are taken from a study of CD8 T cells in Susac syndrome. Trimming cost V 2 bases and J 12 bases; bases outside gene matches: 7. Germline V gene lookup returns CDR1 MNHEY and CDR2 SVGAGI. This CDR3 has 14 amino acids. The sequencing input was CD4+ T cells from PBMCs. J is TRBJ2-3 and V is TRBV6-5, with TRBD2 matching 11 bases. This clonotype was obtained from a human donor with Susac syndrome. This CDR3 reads CASSYHRTSGPQYF. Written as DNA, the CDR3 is TGTGCCAGCAGTTACCACCGGACTAGCGGGCCTCAGTATTTT.